What follows are 24 T cell receptor beta chains derived from one specimen sequenced in a study of blood T cell dynamics during melanoma immunotherapy. Time point described: week 3, after first cycle of checkpoint inhibitor. Clones were read by immunoSEQ multiplex PCR, and TCRdb kept only the in-frame ones, dropping some. The sample consists of thousands of clones, about four fifths of them appearing once. The sample consisted of blood, taken from a patient treated with checkpoint blockade. The receptors derive from a human donor with melanoma. Some clones in this sample may be carry-over from other donors' samples.

This chain uses TRBV2 with TRBJ2-5; 10 nucleotides match TRBD2. The J call may not be correct, given that the DNA end is closer to TRBJ2-7. The CDR3 totals 16 residues. Germline assignment: CDR1 SNHLY and CDR2 FYNNEI. In nucleotides, the CDR3 is TGTGCCAGCAGTGAAGCCCCCCCTAGCGGGGGTAACGAGCAGTACTTC. It codes for CASSEAPPSGGNEQYF.

The V gene is TRBV7-6, the J gene TRBJ2-5; D gene uncertain. CDR1 is SGHVS, CDR2 FNYEAQ, per germline. The CDR3 sequence is 14 residues long. Trimming stripped 5 bases from V and 0 bases from J, with 10 bases between. CDR3 coding DNA: TGTGCCAGCAGCGTAAGACTCGACCAAGAGACCCAGTACTTC. Its translation is CASSVRLDQETQYF.

The V call is TRBV2, the J call TRBJ2-5; D remains unclear. This CDR3 region has 11 residues. The germline V gene encodes CDR1 SNHLY and CDR2 FYNNEI. Trimming removed 6 bases at V and 5 bases at J, with 7 bases between. CDR3 in amino acids: CASRKGETQYF. DNA of the CDR3: TGTGCCAGCAGGAAAGGGGAGACCCAGTACTTC.

Comment on this clone: One end of the junction varies from germline; a read error may be responsible. The chain uses TRBV6-5 and TRBJ1-2; D gene unclear. The CDR3 totals 11 residues. Germline V lookup: CDR1 MNHEY, CDR2 SVGAGI. The DNA of the CDR3 is TGTGCCAGCAGTTCTGTAGGATCGTGGGCCTTC. This sequence encodes CASSSVGSWAF.

The table lists this clone with a few counts. J is TRBJ2-1 and V is TRBV19, with D perhaps matching TRBD1 (6 bases). The CDR3 sequence is 13 residues long. Germline V gene sequence: CDR1 LNHDA, CDR2 SQIVND (reference sequence). The V end lost 6 bases, the J end lost 8 bases, and 14 bases lay between the germline ends. The CDR3 region is CASRVPGTYEQFF. In nucleotides, the CDR3 is TGTGCCAGTAGAGTACCCGGGACATATGAGCAGTTCTTC.

The J gene is TRBJ2-7, the V gene TRBV9; D possibly corresponds to TRBD1 (5 bases). Germline V gives CDR1 SGDLS, CDR2 YYNGEE. V was clipped by 2 bases and J by 6 bases, with 12 bases between them. The CDR3 covers 13 residues. CDR3 amino acids: CASSVGQGGEQYF. As DNA, the CDR3 is TGTGCCAGCAGCGTTGGGCAGGGCGGCGAGCAGTACTTC.

The chain couples TRBV9 to TRBJ2-2, with 7 bases aligning to TRBD2. CDR1 SGDLS and CDR2 YYNGEE come from the germline V gene. V was clipped by 1 base and J by 4 bases; unmatched bases: 4. CDR3 length equals 15 residues. Here the CDR3 DNA reads TGTGCCAGCAGCGTACTAGCGGAGGTCACCGGGGAGCTGTTTTTT. Translation: CASSVLAEVTGELFF.

The chain couples TRBV5-5 to TRBJ2-3; TRBD2 aligns across 9 bases. Germline loops: CDR1 SGHKS, CDR2 YYEKEE (reference sequence). The trim removed 4 bases at V and 0 bases at J, leaving 0 bases unmatched. The CDR3 extends over 14 amino acids. This CDR3 reads CASSLAGSTDTQYF. The CDR3 DNA reads TGTGCCAGCAGCCTAGCGGGGAGCACAGATACGCAGTATTTT.

This chain uses TRBV19 with TRBJ2-5; 7 nucleotides line up with TRBD1. J was trimmed by 5 bases and V by 5 bases; bases with no gene match: 11. The CDR3 is 15 residues long. Germline V gene sequence: CDR1 LNHDA, CDR2 SQIVND (reference sequence). This CDR3 reads CASSPIKGAWETQYF. The CDR3, as DNA: TGTGCCAGTAGTCCCATTAAGGGGGCTTGGGAGACCCAGTACTTC.

The chain joins TRBV4-2 to TRBJ1-1; 12 bases match TRBD1. The CDR3 sequence is 16 residues long. Looked up from germline, CDR1 is LGHNA and CDR2 is YNFKEQ. The ends lost 3 bases at V and 1 base at J; junction bases unmatched: 3. The CDR3, as DNA: TGTGCCAGCAGCCAGGGACAGGGGGCCCCGAACACTGAAGCTTTCTTT. Its protein product is CASSQGQGAPNTEAFF.

A single count supports this clone. J is TRBJ1-1 and V is TRBV5-4, with D tentatively TRBD1 (6 bases). The CDR3 spans 12 residues. The germline gives CDR1 SGHNT, CDR2 YYREEE (reference sequence). V dropped 6 bases and J dropped 1 base, with 7 bases sitting between them. The CDR3 loop is CASNRENTEAFF. The CDR3 nucleotides read TGTGCCAGCAACAGGGAGAACACTGAAGCTTTCTTT.

The chain carries TRBV7-9 and TRBJ2-3; D is unclear. The CDR3 has 13 amino acids. Trimming left V 0 bases short and J 2 bases short, with 3 bases between. Germline loops: CDR1 SEHNR, CDR2 FQNEAQ (reference sequence). This CDR3 reads CASSLAPTDTQYF. The CDR3 bases are TGTGCCAGCAGCTTAGCCCCCACAGATACGCAGTATTTT.

V usage is TRBV30 and J usage is TRBJ1-4, with a possible D match to TRBD1 (6 bases). V was clipped by 3 bases and J by 5 bases, with 16 bases between them. Germline V gene sequence: CDR1 GTSNPN, CDR2 SVGIG (reference sequence). The CDR3 loop spans 15 amino acids. The chain's CDR3 is CAWRPGGGTNEKLFF. CDR3 DNA sequence: TGTGCCTGGAGGCCGGGGGGGGGCACGAATGAAAAACTGTTTTTT. Looking up the rest from reference TRBV30 and TRBJ1-4 gives the full variable domain: SQTIHQWPATLVQPVGSPLSLECTVEGTSNPNLYWYRQAAGRGLQLLFYSVGIGQISSEVPQNLSASRPQDRQFILSSKKLLLSDSGFYLCAWRPGGGTNEKLFFGSGTQLSVL.

The V and J genes are TRBV6-1 and TRBJ1-5; 10 bases are a match to TRBD1. Looked up from germline, CDR1 is MNHNS and CDR2 is SASEGT. V was clipped by 3 bases and J by 2 bases; unmatched bases: 4. CDR3 size: 16 residues. The CDR3 DNA sequence: TGTGCCAGCAGTGACCGACAGGGGGCTGGCAATCAGCCCCAGCATTTT. It is translated as CASSDRQGAGNQPQHF.

The chain recombines TRBV5-6 with TRBJ2-2; 14 bases agree with TRBD2. J gave up 1 base and V 5 bases, and 10 bases lay outside the gene matches. This CDR3 region has 19 residues. Germline V CDR1 and CDR2: SGHDT, YYEEEE. The CDR3 region is CASSRRLAGGPLNTGELFF. Here the CDR3 DNA reads TGTGCCAGCAGTCGCCGACTAGCGGGGGGGCCGTTGAACACCGGGGAGCTGTTTTTT.

In regard to this clone: The same CDR3 is also encoded by other DNA sequences in this sample. This chain connects TRBV9 to TRBJ1-5; 7 bases line up with TRBD1. In germline, CDR1 is SGDLS, CDR2 YYNGEE. The CDR3 loop spans 16 amino acids. V shed 0 bases, J shed 7 bases, and the junction held 10 bases outside the gene matches. The CDR3, as DNA: TGTGCCAGCAGCGTAGGCGACAGGGTTTTTGGGCAGCCCCAGCATTTT. It is translated as CASSVGDRVFGQPQHF. Drawing the rest from reference TRBV9 and TRBJ1-5, the complete variable domain is DSGVTQTPKHLITATGQRVTLRCSPRSGDLSVYWYQQSLDQGLQFLIQYYNGEERAKGNILERFSAQQFPDLHSELNLSSLELGDSALYFCASSVGDRVFGQPQHFGDGTRLSIL.

The rearrangement joins TRBV7-9 to TRBJ2-7, with D maybe TRBD2 (5 bases). Germline CDR1 is SEHNR and CDR2 is FQNEAQ (reference sequence). V was clipped by 4 bases and J by 2 bases, with 21 bases between them. The CDR3 covers 17 residues. The CDR3 reads CASSSVVLGGGTYEQYF. In DNA form, the CDR3 reads TGTGCCAGCAGCTCAGTGGTTTTAGGCGGAGGAACCTACGAGCAGTACTTC.

The V and J genes are TRBV15 and TRBJ1-6; 8 nucleotides align to TRBD1. J lost 9 bases, V lost 3 bases, and 10 bases had no gene match. CDR3 length: 16 amino acids. Germline values: CDR1 LNHNV, CDR2 YYDKDF (reference sequence). This CDR3 reads CATSRDRDVSSSPLHF. The CDR3 region has the DNA TGTGCCACCAGCAGGGACAGGGACGTCTCAAGTTCACCCCTCCACTTT.

The chain links TRBV15 to TRBJ2-2; a possible D gene is TRBD1 (6 bases). Trimming took 3 bases from V and 2 from J, leaving 16 bases between them. Germline V gene data show CDR1 as LNHNV and CDR2 as YYDKDF (reference sequence). This CDR3 is 17 amino acids long. CDR3: CATSSVPGTPNTGELFF. The CDR3 region has the DNA TGTGCCACCAGCAGTGTCCCCGGGACACCTAACACCGGGGAGCTGTTTTTT. Full variable domain (missing parts from reference TRBV15 and TRBJ2-2): DAMVIQNPRYQVTQFGKPVTLSCSQTLNHNVMYWYQQKSSQAPKLLFHYYDKDFNNEADTPDNFQSRRPNTSFCFLDIRSPGLGDTAMYLCATSSVPGTPNTGELFFGEGSRLTVL.

This rearrangement joins TRBV2 to TRBJ2-7, with 15 bases fitting TRBD2. In germline, CDR1 is SNHLY, CDR2 FYNNEI. This CDR3 has 19 residues. The trim removed 7 bases at V and 2 bases at J, leaving 15 bases unmatched. This chain's CDR3 is CASTPAVGTSGRNPYEQYF. The CDR3 DNA reads as TGTGCCAGCACTCCCGCGGTGGGGACTAGCGGGAGGAACCCCTACGAGCAGTACTTC.

This chain links TRBV4-2 with TRBJ2-2; TRBD1 agrees at 9 bases. CDR1 is LGHNA, CDR2 YNFKEQ, per germline. The CDR3 runs 17 residues. V lost 4 bases and J lost 1; bases outside the gene matches: 7. The CDR3 DNA reads TGTGCCAGCAGCCTCGACGACAGGGGGTGGAACACCGGGGAGCTGTTTTTT. Translation gives CASSLDDRGWNTGELFF.

The gene calls are TRBV18 and TRBJ2-5; possible D gene TRBD1, 5 bases. V dropped 2 bases and J dropped 3 bases, with 13 bases sitting between them. Germline loops: CDR1 KGHSH, CDR2 LQKENI. The CDR3 is 15 amino acids. For the CDR3, the DNA is TGTGCCAGCTCACCAGGTCAGGGATCGGAAGAGACCCAGTACTTC. The encoded protein is CASSPGQGSEETQYF.

The V and J genes are TRBV20-1 and TRBJ2-5, with D possibly TRBD2 on 5 matching bases. The length of the CDR3 is 11 residues. The germline V gene has CDR1 DFQATT and CDR2 SNEGSKA (reference sequence). The CDR3 DNA sequence: TGCAGCTTACTAGGAACGGAGACCCAGTACTTC. This gives the protein CSLLGTETQYF.

A few counts support this clone. The chain carries TRBV4-2 and TRBJ1-5, with D tentatively TRBD1 (6 bases). CDR1 and CDR2 from the germline V gene are LGHNA and YNFKEQ. The CDR3 covers 13 residues. V lost 5 bases and J 5 bases, leaving 10 bases between the germline ends. The CDR3 loop reads CASSLAGDQPQHF. The CDR3 DNA reads as TGTGCCAGCAGCTTGGCAGGGGATCAGCCCCAGCATTTT.